This T cell receptor beta chain stems from a study of blood T cell repertoires in COVID-19. Across the study: The United States, Italy and Spain were the sources of the acute and convalescent COVID-19 samples. Nucleic acid was either cDNA or gDNA, and it came from T cells, B-cell-depleted T cells, or PBMCs.

Cohort placement rested on clinical history that participants reported themselves. Authors' analysis steps: Counts of nucleated cells, estimated from reference gene primer amplification, were obtained. Clones were read by immunoSEQ multiplex PCR, and TCRdb kept only the in-frame ones, dropping some. The V and J calls and clone size are taken from that table; D and trimming were inferred from the DNA. Of approximately 65,000 clones in the sample, roughly 80% were seen once. Germline loops: CDR1 MDHEN, CDR2 SYDVKM. This CDR3 contains 17 residues. Unmatched junction bases numbered 24, after V lost 11 bases and J lost 8 bases.

V gene TRBV28 combines with J gene TRBJ1-2, with 9 bases aligning to TRBD1. The clonotype comes from a woman aged 40 to 49 with acute COVID-19. Sample: PBMCs or T cells enriched from blood (not recorded which). CDR3 bases: TGTGCCGGCTCCCCAAACCGACCCGGGACAGGGTGGGGGGGCTACACCTTC. Protein product: CAGSPNRPGTGWGGYTF.